This T cell receptor beta chain was captured by sequencing in a study of PD-L1 blockade in urothelial cancer. Study details: Patients with male sex and bladder-origin urothelial cancer accounted for about 85% of the 29 enrolled. Researchers looked at the blood 3 weeks (second dose) and 6 weeks after treatment began. Typically, measured as a median, blood samples had 150,000 or so T cells. Study observations and caveats: Sub-median blood TCR clonality before treatment predicted longer survival.

The CDR3 loop spans 17 amino acids. Germline V gene data show CDR1 as SGHVS and CDR2 as FQNEAQ. Trimming at V came to 1 base and at J to 5 bases, leaving 6 bases not matched to a gene. The data were produced by immunoSEQ multiplex PCR, yet TCRdb's version contains in-frame clones alone and is incomplete. Of tens of thousands of clones listed, about 85% are singletons. As for this clone: Its antigen is still unknown.

Time point described: peripheral blood 6 weeks after treatment start. Material: PBMCs, obtained around atezolizumab (anti-PD-L1) treatment. This clonotype was obtained from a man over 45 with urothelial cancer. The genes are TRBV7-8 and TRBJ2-5; 14 nucleotides agree with TRBD2. The CDR3 DNA follows: TGTGCCAGCAGCTTAGGGACTAGCGGGGGGCTTAGGGAGACCCAGTACTTC. Its translation: CASSLGTSGGLRETQYF.